This entry lists 26 T cell receptor beta chains sequenced from one sample in a study of graft-versus-host responses after intestinal transplantation. Clones were read by immunoSEQ multiplex PCR, and TCRdb kept only the in-frame ones, dropping some. Here the sample spans about 73,000 clones, around 90% being singletons. Their antigen targets remain unknown. The source was unstimulated CD8+ T cells sorted from spleen or lymph node cells, collected before transplant. All receptors come from a human donor who was the organ donor for an intestinal transplant.

The V gene is TRBV27, the J gene TRBJ2-3; D gene ambiguous. This CDR3 spans 14 amino acids. The germline V gene encodes CDR1 MNHEY and CDR2 SMNVEV (reference sequence). Between the trimmed V and J ends, which lost 5 bases and 0 bases, there was a span of 9 bases. This CDR3 reads CASSPETSTDTQYF. In DNA form, the CDR3 reads TGTGCCAGCAGTCCCGAAACTAGCACAGATACGCAGTATTTT.

V is TRBV2 and J is TRBJ2-2; D unresolved. Germline V gives CDR1 SNHLY, CDR2 FYNNEI. The CDR3 extends over 12 amino acids. Trimming removed 6 bases from V and 6 bases from J, with 8 bases in between. CDR3 nucleotides: TGTGCCAGCAGCGATCTACCCGGGGAGCTGTTTTTT. This translates into CASSDLPGELFF. Filled out from reference TRBV2 and TRBJ2-2, the complete variable domain reads EPEVTQTPSHQVTQMGQEVILRCVPISNHLYFYWYRQILGQKVEFLVSFYNNEISEKSEIFDDQFSVERPDGSNFTLKIRSTKLEDSAMYFCASSDLPGELFFGEGSRLTVL.

The chain combines TRBV19 with TRBJ1-1; D call uncertain. This CDR3 contains 11 residues. Germline loops: CDR1 LNHDA, CDR2 SQIVND (reference sequence). Trimming shortened V by 5 bases and J by 5 bases, and 6 bases separated the two germline ends. CDR3 residues: CASSVHTEAFF. DNA for the CDR3: TGTGCCAGTAGTGTACATACTGAAGCTTTCTTT. Using reference TRBV19 and TRBJ1-1 for the parts outside the CDR3, the full variable domain is DGGITQSPKYLFRKEGQNVTLSCEQNLNHDAMYWYRQDPGQGLRLIYYSQIVNDFQKGDIAEGYSVSREKKESFPLTVTSAQKNPTAFYLCASSVHTEAFFGQGTRLTVV.

The J gene is TRBJ1-5, the V gene TRBV7-6, with a tentative D call TRBD1 (6 bases). CDR1 SGHVS and CDR2 FNYEAQ come from the germline V gene. V lost 4 bases, J lost 2 bases, and 24 bases lay in between. CDR3 length: 19 residues. The CDR3: CASSSHSRDIRFGNQPQHF. CDR3 in DNA: TGTGCCAGCAGCTCCCACTCTCGGGACATAAGGTTCGGCAATCAGCCCCAGCATTTT. The full variable domain, rest sourced from reference TRBV7-6 and TRBJ1-5, is GAGVSQSPRYKVTKRGQDVALRCDPISGHVSLYWYRQALGQGPEFLTYFNYEAQQDKSGLPNDRFSAERPEGSISTLTIQRTEQRDSAMYRCASSSHSRDIRFGNQPQHFGDGTRLSIL.

This chain connects TRBV2 to TRBJ2-2; TRBD1 matches at 10 bases. This CDR3 has 19 amino acids. Germline CDR1 is SNHLY and CDR2 is FYNNEI. Trimming removed 5 bases from V and 3 bases from J; junction bases left unmatched: 15. CDR3 in amino acids: CASSFPGQGKSLDTGELFF. Written as DNA, the CDR3 is TGTGCCAGCAGTTTCCCGGGACAGGGGAAGTCCCTAGACACCGGGGAGCTGTTTTTT.

The chain has TRBV27 and TRBJ1-2, with 7 positions matching TRBD1. V lost 0 bases and J lost 10; bases outside the gene matches: 8. Germline CDR1 reads MNHEY; CDR2 reads SMNVEV (reference sequence). The CDR3 consists of 14 residues. The DNA of the CDR3 is TGTGCCAGCAGTTTATCGCCTGGACAGGCGAACTACACCTTC. This encodes CASSLSPGQANYTF.

This clone was observed a few times. The chain is built from TRBV6-4 and TRBJ2-3; the match to TRBD1 covers 12 bases. The CDR3 is 17 amino acids. CDR1 MRHNA and CDR2 SNTAGT come from the germline V gene. After removal of 6 bases from V and 4 bases from J, the junction contained 11 bases not matched to a gene. The CDR3 reads CASSLKAGTGGADTQYF. The CDR3 region has the DNA TGTGCCAGCAGCCTGAAAGCCGGGACAGGGGGCGCAGATACGCAGTATTTT.

The J gene is TRBJ2-6, the V gene TRBV11-2; TRBD1 matches at 8 bases. Germline CDR1 SGHAT, CDR2 FQNNGV. The ends lost 6 bases at V and 0 bases at J; junction bases unmatched: 7. The length of the CDR3 is 17 residues. CDR3: CASSTGTGFSGANVLTF. CDR3 nucleotides: TGTGCCAGCAGTACCGGGACAGGTTTCTCTGGGGCCAACGTCCTGACTTTC.

The chain is built from TRBV18 and TRBJ2-3; 10 bases fit TRBD2. This CDR3 has 19 amino acids. With V trimmed by 3 bases and J by 2 bases, 14 bases remained unmatched. From germline, CDR1 is KGHSH and CDR2 LQKENI. The CDR3, as DNA: TGTGCCAGCTCACCTCCACTAGCGGGGAAAGTTATAGACACAGATACGCAGTATTTT. This encodes CASSPPLAGKVIDTDTQYF.

The chain links TRBV6-4 to TRBJ1-5; D is undetermined. The CDR3 loop spans 15 amino acids. Looked up from germline, CDR1 is MRHNA and CDR2 is SNTAGT. V was pared by 0 bases and J by 0 bases, with 6 bases between. This CDR3 reads CASSDSVGSNQPQHF. CDR3 nucleotide sequence: TGTGCCAGCAGTGACTCGGTCGGTAGCAATCAGCCCCAGCATTTT.

This chain joins TRBV6-5 and TRBJ2-2; D is uncertain. The ends were cut back, 4 bases at V and 6 bases at J, with 12 bases in the middle. The CDR3 runs 14 residues. Germline V gene sequence: CDR1 MNHEY, CDR2 SVGAGI. In DNA, the CDR3 is TGTGCCAGCAGTTTTGGGCCTTTGGCCGGGGAGCTGTTTTTT. Protein: CASSFGPLAGELFF.

This chain uses TRBV9 with TRBJ1-1; TRBD1 matches at 7 bases. Per germline, CDR1 SGDLS and CDR2 YYNGEE. With 0 bases clipped from V and 2 bases from J, the junction kept 4 bases outside the gene matches. CDR3 length: 15 residues. CDR3 loop: CASSVEGAPNTEAFF. CDR3 coding DNA: TGTGCCAGCAGCGTAGAGGGGGCCCCAAACACTGAAGCTTTCTTT.

V usage is TRBV19 and J usage is TRBJ2-1; 7 bases map to TRBD1. Unmatched junction bases numbered 10, after V lost 10 bases and J lost 4 bases. Germline CDR1 and CDR2: LNHDA and SQIVND (reference sequence). The CDR3 is 14 residues long. The CDR3 region has the DNA TGTGCCACCAGCCCCGTGACAGGGTACAATGAGCAGTTCTTC. This translates into CATSPVTGYNEQFF.

The V gene is TRBV28, the J gene TRBJ1-1; D might be TRBD1 (5 bases). This CDR3 is built from 13 residues. In germline, CDR1 is MDHEN, CDR2 SYDVKM. Trimming shortened V by 3 bases and J by 5 bases, and 10 bases separated the two germline ends. CDR3 protein: CASSFRGRTEAFF. Here the CDR3 DNA reads TGTGCCAGCAGTTTTCGGGGGAGAACTGAAGCTTTCTTT.

The rearrangement links TRBV2 to TRBJ2-1, with 8 bases matching TRBD1. Germline CDR1 reads SNHLY; CDR2 reads FYNNEI. V was pared by 3 bases and J by 4 bases, with 5 bases of the junction left unmatched. CDR3 length: 15 residues. CDR3 loop: CASSEGTGTYNEQFF. CDR3 bases: TGTGCCAGCAGTGAGGGGACAGGCACATACAATGAGCAGTTCTTC.

The CDR3 is CASSWGQPVSGNTIYF. The CDR3, as DNA: TGCGCCAGCAGCTGGGGACAGCCAGTCTCTGGAAACACCATATATTTT. The V gene is TRBV5-1, the J gene TRBJ1-3, with 7 bases fitting TRBD1. CDR1 SGHRS and CDR2 YFSETQ come from the germline V gene. V shed 3 bases and J 0 bases; nucleotides not matched to a gene: 6. The CDR3 is 16 residues long. The whole variable domain, filled in from reference TRBV5-1 and TRBJ1-3, reads KAGVTQTPRYLIKTRGQQVTLSCSPISGHRSVSWYQQTPGQGLQFLFEYFSETQRNKGNFPGRFSGRQFSNSRSEMNVSTLELGDSALYLCASSWGQPVSGNTIYFGEGSWLTVV.

The V gene is TRBV11-2, the J gene TRBJ2-7; tentative D call: TRBD1 (6 bases). The length of the CDR3 is 14 residues. V gave up 0 bases and J gave up 6 bases, with 12 bases separating them. Germline assignment: CDR1 SGHAT and CDR2 FQNNGV. In nucleotides, the CDR3 is TGTGCCAGCAGCTTAGAAACAGGGAAAGGCGAGCAGTACGTC. Translated, it gives CASSLETGKGEQYV.

The genes are TRBV21-1 and TRBJ2-3; TRBD2, as called in the table, went unchecked against the DNA. TRBV21-1 has pseudogene status. The CDR3 is 17 amino acids. In nucleotides, the CDR3 is TGTGCCAGCAGCAAAGTGGGATGGCGGGGAAACACAGATACGCAGTATTTT. Translation gives CASSKVGWRGNTDTQYF.

The genes are TRBV7-9 and TRBJ2-2; 7 bases fit TRBD1. V dropped 5 bases and J dropped 3; count of bases not matched to a gene: 3. The CDR3 is 14 residues long. Germline assignment: CDR1 SEHNR and CDR2 FQNEAQ (reference sequence). As DNA, the CDR3 is TGTGCCAGCAGCCCCGGGACAGACACCGGGGAGCTGTTTTTT. This codes for CASSPGTDTGELFF.

The sample holds one count of this clone. The rearrangement uses TRBV27 and TRBJ2-7; a weak D match, TRBD1 (6 bases). Deletions cut 5 bases from V and 6 bases from J, with 14 bases between. The CDR3 consists of 13 residues. Germline V gene lookup returns CDR1 MNHEY and CDR2 SMNVEV (reference sequence). CDR3 sequence: CASSAGALLEQYV. The CDR3 DNA sequence: TGTGCCAGCAGTGCAGGGGCTCTACTCGAGCAGTACGTC.

The genes are TRBV4-2 and TRBJ2-1; weak D call: TRBD2 (5 bases). Germline V lookup: CDR1 LGHNA, CDR2 YNFKEQ. The V end lost 4 bases, the J end lost 8 bases, and 12 bases lay between the germline ends. This CDR3 spans 13 amino acids. CDR3 region: CASSLGVSDEQFF. CDR3 in DNA: TGTGCCAGCAGCCTCGGGGTCTCGGATGAGCAGTTCTTC.

In its sample, this clone was seen once. CDR3 sequence (DNA): TGTGCCAGCAGCTTTGGCGGGGGGGCAGCCTACAATGAGCAGTTCTTC. Translated: CASSFGGGAAYNEQFF. The chain is built from TRBV13 and TRBJ2-1, with 9 bases that match TRBD2. The CDR3 consists of 16 residues. Unmatched junction bases numbered 5, after V lost 3 bases and J lost 2 bases. The germline V gene encodes CDR1 PRHDT and CDR2 FYEKMQ (reference sequence).

V is TRBV19 and J is TRBJ1-1; D ambiguous. Trimming pared 7 bases from V and 4 bases from J, leaving 10 bases between. CDR3 length: 12 residues. Germline lookup yields CDR1 LNHDA and CDR2 SQIVND (reference sequence). The chain's CDR3 is CASTRGGTEAFF. The CDR3 region has the DNA TGTGCCAGTACTCGGGGAGGCACTGAAGCTTTCTTT.

In this sample, this clone turned up a few times. The chain uses TRBV28 and TRBJ2-7; D is unresolved. The CDR3 sequence is 16 residues long. Looked up from germline, CDR1 is MDHEN and CDR2 is SYDVKM. The V and J ends lost 2 bases and 0 bases respectively, with 14 bases between them. The CDR3 region is CASSLGAPFSSYEQYV. CDR3 nucleotide sequence: TGTGCCAGCAGTTTAGGTGCCCCGTTTAGCTCCTACGAGCAGTACGTC.

This chain links TRBV11-2 with TRBJ1-2, with D possibly TRBD1 on 6 matching bases. The germline CDR1 and CDR2 sequences are SGHAT and FQNNGV. Deletions cut 0 bases from V and 7 bases from J, with 12 bases between. This CDR3 is built from 14 residues. CDR3 coding DNA: TGTGCCAGCAGCTTAGATTTTTCAGGGGTTGGCTACACCTTC. It encodes CASSLDFSGVGYTF.

The gene calls are TRBV5-5 and TRBJ2-7; 8 nucleotides match TRBD1. This CDR3 is 15 amino acids long. Germline CDR1 and CDR2: SGHKS and YYEKEE (reference sequence). The trim removed 4 bases at V and 0 bases at J, leaving 6 bases unmatched. In nucleotides, the CDR3 is TGTGCCAGCAGCCAAGGACAGGGCCGCTCCTACGAGCAGTACGTC. Translating gives CASSQGQGRSYEQYV.